This T cell receptor beta chain was observed in a study of control samples from healthy donors and cancer patients. Trimming took off 0 bases at V and 1 base at J, with 1 base between the two ends. This CDR3 region has 12 residues. The V gene's germline CDR1 is SGHRS and CDR2 YFSETQ. Measured with immunoSEQ multiplex PCR; TCRdb has only the in-frame clones, and not every one. The profile covers just over 150,000 clones, with approximately 96% appearing a single time and approximately 8% taken by the ten largest. This clone came up once. This receptor was obtained from a woman aged 35 to 49 in good health. V usage is TRBV5-1 and J usage is TRBJ2-5; D is ambiguous. Sequenced sample: blood. In DNA form, the CDR3 reads TGCGCCAGCAGCTTGGTCCAAGAGACCCAGTACTTC. This translates into CASSLVQETQYF.